The source of this T cell receptor (beta chain) is a study of spatial heterogeneity in lung cancer. Whole-study context: Averaged across combinations, each unique TCR and UMI pairing appeared more than ten times in raw reads, which were uncorrected. Study-level points and caveats: Compared with follow-up, resection was when ubiquitous expanded tumor TCRs appeared in blood more.

Trimming took off 0 bases at V and 6 bases at J, with 11 bases between the two ends. CDR3 length equals 14 residues. Looked up from germline, CDR1 is LGHDT and CDR2 is YNNKEL (reference sequence). Every TCR cDNA molecule bore a unique molecular identifier. TCRdb itself ran the 5' RACE reads through MiXCR, one entry per CDR3 protein. The sample lists about 46,000 distinct CDR3 sequences, roughly 10% seen once, with about 30% in the top ten. As for time point: blood at routine non-recurrence follow-up after resection. The sequenced material consisted of unsorted whole RNA from tumor, nontumor lung or frozen PBMC. In the case of this clonotype: Its cognate antigen is unknown.

The specimen was PBMCs, collected at follow-up. The sequence was obtained from a male donor with early-stage non-small cell lung cancer. V and J are TRBV3-1 and TRBJ1-1; D unclear. CDR3 in DNA: TGTGCCAGCAGCCAAGATCGTGGAGCGGCTGAAGCTTTCTTT. It specifies CASSQDRGAAEAFF.